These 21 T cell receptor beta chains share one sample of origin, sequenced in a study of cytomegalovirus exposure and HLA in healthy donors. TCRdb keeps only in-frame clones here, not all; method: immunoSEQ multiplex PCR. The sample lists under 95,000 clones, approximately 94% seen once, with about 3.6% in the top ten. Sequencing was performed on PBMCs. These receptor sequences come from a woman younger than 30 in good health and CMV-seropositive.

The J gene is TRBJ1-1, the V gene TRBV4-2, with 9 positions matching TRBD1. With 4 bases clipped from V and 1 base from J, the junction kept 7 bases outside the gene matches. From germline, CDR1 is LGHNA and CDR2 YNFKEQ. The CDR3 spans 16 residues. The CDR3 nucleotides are TGTGCCAGCAGCCCATGGGGACAGGGAGCGAACACTGAAGCTTTCTTT. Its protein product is CASSPWGQGANTEAFF.

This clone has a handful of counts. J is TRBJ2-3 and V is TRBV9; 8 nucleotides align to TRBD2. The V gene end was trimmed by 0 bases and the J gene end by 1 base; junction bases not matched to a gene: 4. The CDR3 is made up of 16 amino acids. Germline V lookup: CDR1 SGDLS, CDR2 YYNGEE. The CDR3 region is CASSVGGAGGTDTQYF. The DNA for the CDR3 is TGTGCCAGCAGCGTAGGCGGAGCGGGAGGCACAGATACGCAGTATTTT.

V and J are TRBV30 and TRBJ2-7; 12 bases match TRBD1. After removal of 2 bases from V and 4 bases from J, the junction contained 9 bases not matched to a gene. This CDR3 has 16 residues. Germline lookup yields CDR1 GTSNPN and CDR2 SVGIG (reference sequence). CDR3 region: CAWSPTGTGGMYEQYF. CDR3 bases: TGTGCCTGGAGTCCTACGGGGACAGGGGGCATGTACGAGCAGTACTTC.

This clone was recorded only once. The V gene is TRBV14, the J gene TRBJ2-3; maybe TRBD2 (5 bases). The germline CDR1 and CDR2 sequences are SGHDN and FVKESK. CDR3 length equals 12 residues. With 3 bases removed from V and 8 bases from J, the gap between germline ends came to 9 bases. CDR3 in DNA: TGTGCCAGCAGCCAGGCGGGTGCTACGCAGTATTTT. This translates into CASSQAGATQYF.

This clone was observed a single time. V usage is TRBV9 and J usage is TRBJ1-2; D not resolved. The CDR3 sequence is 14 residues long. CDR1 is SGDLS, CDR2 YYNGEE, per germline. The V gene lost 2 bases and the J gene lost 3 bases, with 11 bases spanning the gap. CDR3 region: CASSVRVDHYGYTF. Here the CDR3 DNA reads TGTGCCAGCAGCGTTCGGGTGGATCACTATGGCTACACCTTC.

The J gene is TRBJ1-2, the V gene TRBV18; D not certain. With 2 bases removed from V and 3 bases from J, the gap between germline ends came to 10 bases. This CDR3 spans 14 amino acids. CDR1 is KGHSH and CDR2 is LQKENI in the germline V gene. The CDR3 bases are TGTGCCAGCTCACCAGTCCAGGAAGACTATGGCTACACCTTC. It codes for CASSPVQEDYGYTF.

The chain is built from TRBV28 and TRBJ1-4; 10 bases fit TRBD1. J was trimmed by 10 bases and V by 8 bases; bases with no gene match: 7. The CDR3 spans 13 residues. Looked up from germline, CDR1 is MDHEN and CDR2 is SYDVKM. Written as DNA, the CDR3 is TGTGCCAGCGCCGGGACAGGGGTTGGAAAACTGTTTTTT. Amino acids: CASAGTGVGKLFF. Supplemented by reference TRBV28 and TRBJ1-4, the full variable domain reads DVKVTQSSRYLVKRTGEKVFLECVQDMDHENMFWYRQDPGLGLRLIYFSYDVKMKEKGDIPEGYSVSREKKERFSLILESASTNQTSMYLCASAGTGVGKLFFGSGTQLSVL.

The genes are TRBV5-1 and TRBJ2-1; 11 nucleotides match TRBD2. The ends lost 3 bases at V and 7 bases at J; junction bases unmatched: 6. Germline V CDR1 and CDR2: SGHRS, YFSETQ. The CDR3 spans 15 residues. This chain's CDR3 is CASSYSGRAGNEQFF. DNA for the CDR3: TGCGCCAGCAGCTATAGCGGGAGGGCGGGAAATGAGCAGTTCTTC.

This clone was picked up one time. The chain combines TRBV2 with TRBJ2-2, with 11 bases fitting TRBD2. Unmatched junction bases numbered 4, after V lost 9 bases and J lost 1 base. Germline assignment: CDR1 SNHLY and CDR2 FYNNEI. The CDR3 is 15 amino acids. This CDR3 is CASKTSGVNTGELFF. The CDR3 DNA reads TGTGCCAGTAAGACTAGCGGGGTGAACACCGGGGAGCTGTTTTTT.

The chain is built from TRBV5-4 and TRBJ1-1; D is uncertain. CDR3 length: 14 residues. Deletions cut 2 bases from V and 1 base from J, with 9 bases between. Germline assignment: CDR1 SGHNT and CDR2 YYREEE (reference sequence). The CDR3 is CASSFSWANTEAFF. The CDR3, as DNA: TGTGCCAGCAGCTTCTCGTGGGCGAACACTGAAGCTTTCTTT.

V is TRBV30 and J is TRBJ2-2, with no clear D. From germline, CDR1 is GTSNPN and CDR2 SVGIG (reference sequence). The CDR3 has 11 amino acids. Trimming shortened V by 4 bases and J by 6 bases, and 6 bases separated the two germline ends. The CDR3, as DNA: TGTGCCTGGAAAAAGCCCGGGGAGCTGTTTTTT. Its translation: CAWKKPGELFF. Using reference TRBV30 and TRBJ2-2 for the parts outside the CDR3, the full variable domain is SQTIHQWPATLVQPVGSPLSLECTVEGTSNPNLYWYRQAAGRGLQLLFYSVGIGQISSEVPQNLSASRPQDRQFILSSKKLLLSDSGFYLCAWKKPGELFFGEGSRLTVL.

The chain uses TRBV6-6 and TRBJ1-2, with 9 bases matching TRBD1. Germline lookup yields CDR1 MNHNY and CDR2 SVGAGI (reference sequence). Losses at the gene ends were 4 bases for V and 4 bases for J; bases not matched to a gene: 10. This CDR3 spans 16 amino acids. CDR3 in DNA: TGTGCCAGCAGTTTCGGGACAGGGATGATTAGCTATGGCTACACCTTC. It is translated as CASSFGTGMISYGYTF.

CDR3 sequence: CASSLGTGSSGYTF. The CDR3, as DNA: TGTGCCAGCAGCTTAGGAACAGGAAGTTCTGGCTACACCTTC. This chain uses TRBV7-9 with TRBJ1-2, with a possible D match to TRBD1 (5 bases). Germline loops: CDR1 SEHNR, CDR2 FQNEAQ (reference sequence). Trimming shortened V by 1 base and J by 7 bases, and 13 bases separated the two germline ends. The CDR3 totals 14 residues.

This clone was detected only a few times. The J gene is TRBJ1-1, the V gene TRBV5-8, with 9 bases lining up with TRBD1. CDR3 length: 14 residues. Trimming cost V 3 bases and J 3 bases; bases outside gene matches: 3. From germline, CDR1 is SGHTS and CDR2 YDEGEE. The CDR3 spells CASSWGQGDTEAFF. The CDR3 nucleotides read TGTGCCAGCAGCTGGGGACAGGGCGACACTGAAGCTTTCTTT.

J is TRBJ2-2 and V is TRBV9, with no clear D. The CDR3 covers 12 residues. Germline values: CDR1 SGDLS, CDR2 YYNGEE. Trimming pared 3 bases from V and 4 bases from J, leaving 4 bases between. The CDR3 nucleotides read TGTGCCAGCAGCGCCAGCACCGGGGAGCTGTTTTTT. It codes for CASSASTGELFF.

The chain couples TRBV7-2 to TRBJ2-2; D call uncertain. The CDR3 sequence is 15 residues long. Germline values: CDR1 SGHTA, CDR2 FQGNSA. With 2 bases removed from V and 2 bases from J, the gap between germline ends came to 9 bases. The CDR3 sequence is CASSLNSINTGELFF. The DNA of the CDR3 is TGTGCCAGCAGCTTAAATAGCATTAACACCGGGGAGCTGTTTTTT.

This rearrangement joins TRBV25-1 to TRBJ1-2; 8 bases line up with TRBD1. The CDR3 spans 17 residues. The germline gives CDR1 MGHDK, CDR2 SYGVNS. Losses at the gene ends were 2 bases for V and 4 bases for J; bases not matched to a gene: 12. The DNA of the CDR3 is TGTGCCAGCAGTGAAACCAAACAGGGGGACATCATCTATGGCTACACCTTC. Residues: CASSETKQGDIIYGYTF.

In DNA form, the CDR3 reads TGTGCCAGTAGTATAGTCCTAGGGGCGGACCGGACCCAGTACTTC. Its translation is CASSIVLGADRTQYF. The V call is TRBV19, the J call TRBJ2-5; possibly TRBD1 for D (5 bases). The CDR3 length is 15 residues. Germline-derived CDR1 and CDR2 are LNHDA and SQIVND (reference sequence). Trimming shortened V by 1 base and J by 7 bases, and 16 bases separated the two germline ends.

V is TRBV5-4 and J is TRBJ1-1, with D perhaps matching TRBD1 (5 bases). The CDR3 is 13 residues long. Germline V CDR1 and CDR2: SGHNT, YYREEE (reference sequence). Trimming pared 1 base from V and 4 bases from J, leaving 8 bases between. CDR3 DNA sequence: TGTGCCAGCAGCTTGTGGCAGGGCACTGAAGCTTTCTTT. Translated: CASSLWQGTEAFF.

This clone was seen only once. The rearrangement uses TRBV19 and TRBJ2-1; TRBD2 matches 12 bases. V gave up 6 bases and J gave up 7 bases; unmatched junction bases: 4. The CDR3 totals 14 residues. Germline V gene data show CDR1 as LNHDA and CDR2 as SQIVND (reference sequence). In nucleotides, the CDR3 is TGTGCCAGTAGCTCTAGCGGGGGGGTTAATGAGCAGTTCTTC. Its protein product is CASSSSGGVNEQFF. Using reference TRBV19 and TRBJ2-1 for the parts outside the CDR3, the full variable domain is DGGITQSPKYLFRKEGQNVTLSCEQNLNHDAMYWYRQDPGQGLRLIYYSQIVNDFQKGDIAEGYSVSREKKESFPLTVTSAQKNPTAFYLCASSSSGGVNEQFFGPGTRLTVL.

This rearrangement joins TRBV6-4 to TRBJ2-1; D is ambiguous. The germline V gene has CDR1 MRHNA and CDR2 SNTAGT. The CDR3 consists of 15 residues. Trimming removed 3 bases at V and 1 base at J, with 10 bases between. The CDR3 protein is CASSDRLGSYNEQFF. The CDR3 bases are TGTGCCAGCAGTGATAGGCTCGGGTCCTACAATGAGCAGTTCTTC.